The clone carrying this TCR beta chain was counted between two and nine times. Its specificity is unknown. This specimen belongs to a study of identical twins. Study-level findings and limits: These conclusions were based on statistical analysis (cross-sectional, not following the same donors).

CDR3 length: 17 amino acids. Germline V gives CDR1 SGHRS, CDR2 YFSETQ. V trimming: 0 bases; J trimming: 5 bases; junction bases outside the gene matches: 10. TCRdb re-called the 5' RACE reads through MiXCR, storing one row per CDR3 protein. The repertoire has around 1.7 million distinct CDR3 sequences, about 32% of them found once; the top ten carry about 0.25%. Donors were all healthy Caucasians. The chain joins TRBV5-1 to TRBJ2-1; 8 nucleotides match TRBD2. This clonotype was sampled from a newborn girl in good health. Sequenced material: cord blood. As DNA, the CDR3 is TGCGCCAGCAGCTTGGAGGATTTACTAGCGGAAAACAATGAGCAGTTCTTC. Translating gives CASSLEDLLAENNEQFF.